The 15 T cell receptor beta chains below were found in one sample sequenced in a study of blood T cell repertoires in COVID-19. Profiling relied on immunoSEQ multiplex PCR, and the TCRdb table lists in-frame clones only, not all of them. The sample holds approximately 100,000 clones, roughly 92% seen once. Sequencing was carried out using peripheral blood. The receptors were sampled from a man aged 65 to 85 with acute or convalescent COVID-19.

The chain links TRBV6-6 to TRBJ1-6; TRBD1 aligns across 8 bases. The trim removed 0 bases at V and 9 bases at J, leaving 7 bases unmatched. The CDR3 is 16 residues long. Germline V CDR1 and CDR2: MNHNY, SVGAGI (reference sequence). The CDR3 region has the DNA TGTGCCAGCAGTTACTCCCCGGACAGGGCCCTTTCACCCCTCCACTTT. Its translation: CASSYSPDRALSPLHF.

The gene calls are TRBV2 and TRBJ1-2, with D unclear. CDR3 length: 13 amino acids. Between the trimmed V and J ends, which lost 2 bases and 5 bases, there was a span of 9 bases. Per the germline V gene, CDR1 is SNHLY and CDR2 is FYNNEI. The CDR3 loop is CASSESRGYGYTF. The CDR3 region has the DNA TGTGCCAGCAGTGAAAGTCGGGGATATGGCTACACCTTC. Full variable domain (rest looked up from reference TRBV2 and TRBJ1-2): EPEVTQTPSHQVTQMGQEVILRCVPISNHLYFYWYRQILGQKVEFLVSFYNNEISEKSEIFDDQFSVERPDGSNFTLKIRSTKLEDSAMYFCASSESRGYGYTFGSGTRLTVV.

The rearrangement joins TRBV5-1 to TRBJ2-5; tentative D call: TRBD2 (5 bases). Trimming removed 4 bases at V and 5 bases at J, with 6 bases between. The germline V gene encodes CDR1 SGHRS and CDR2 YFSETQ. The CDR3 runs 11 residues. CDR3 nucleotide sequence: TGCGCCAGCAGCAGAGGGGAGACCCAGTACTTC. This translates into CASSRGETQYF.

This clone was counted only a few times. This sequence joins TRBV11-3 and TRBJ1-1; the D is unclear. Germline-derived CDR1 and CDR2 are SGHNT and YENEEA. The CDR3 consists of 14 residues. The V end lost 0 bases, the J end lost 2 bases, and 7 bases lay between the germline ends. The CDR3: CASSLDPSNTEAFF. As DNA, the CDR3 is TGTGCCAGCAGCTTAGATCCCAGTAACACTGAAGCTTTCTTT.

J is TRBJ2-7 and V is TRBV18; TRBD1 matches 12 bases. This CDR3 has 14 residues. After removal of 2 bases from V and 5 bases from J, the junction contained 1 base not matched to a gene. The germline V gene encodes CDR1 KGHSH and CDR2 LQKENI. This CDR3 reads CASSPGTGGDEQYF. CDR3 bases: TGTGCCAGCTCACCAGGGACAGGGGGCGACGAGCAGTACTTC.

The rearrangement links TRBV5-4 to TRBJ2-1; 12 bases are a match to TRBD2. The CDR3 sequence is 14 residues long. CDR1 SGHNT and CDR2 YYREEE come from the germline V gene (reference sequence). Unmatched junction bases numbered 5, after V lost 0 bases and J lost 13 bases. CDR3 sequence reads: CASSLGTSGAPQFF. For the CDR3, the DNA is TGTGCCAGCAGCTTGGGGACTAGCGGGGCCCCTCAGTTCTTC.

The V and J genes are TRBV28 and TRBJ2-5; the D is unclear. Germline V gives CDR1 MDHEN, CDR2 SYDVKM. The CDR3 has 11 residues. The ends were cut back, 1 base at V and 7 bases at J, with 4 bases in the middle. CDR3 residues: CASSLSVTQYF. Here the CDR3 DNA reads TGTGCCAGCAGTTTATCGGTGACCCAGTACTTC.

This chain links TRBV4-2 with TRBJ2-7, with D perhaps matching TRBD2 (6 bases). CDR1 and CDR2 from the germline V gene are LGHNA and YNFKEQ. The CDR3 runs 16 residues. V shed 0 bases and J shed 0 bases, with 12 bases lying between them. CDR3 loop: CASSQEQRVSSYEQYF. DNA of the CDR3: TGTGCCAGCAGCCAAGAACAGCGGGTCAGCTCCTACGAGCAGTACTTC.

CDR3 in DNA: TGTGCCAGTAGTATACGGGGGAGGGGAAATCAGCCCCAGCATTTT. It specifies CASSIRGRGNQPQHF. V usage is TRBV19 and J usage is TRBJ1-5; D is possibly TRBD1 (5 bases). Germline CDR1 is LNHDA and CDR2 is SQIVND (reference sequence). Trimming stripped 2 bases from V and 4 bases from J, with 12 bases between. CDR3 length: 15 residues. Full variable domain (missing parts from reference TRBV19 and TRBJ1-5): DGGITQSPKYLFRKEGQNVTLSCEQNLNHDAMYWYRQDPGQGLRLIYYSQIVNDFQKGDIAEGYSVSREKKESFPLTVTSAQKNPTAFYLCASSIRGRGNQPQHFGDGTRLSIL.

V gene TRBV27 combines with J gene TRBJ1-1, with D possibly matching TRBD1 (5 bases). The CDR3 totals 13 residues. The V end was cut by 8 bases, the J end by 4 bases, with 14 bases between. Germline CDR1 reads MNHEY; CDR2 reads SMNVEV (reference sequence). This CDR3 reads CASGRDWGTEAFF. In DNA, the CDR3 is TGTGCCAGCGGTAGGGACTGGGGCACTGAAGCTTTCTTT.

This chain joins TRBV29-1 and TRBJ2-3; 11 nucleotides agree with TRBD2. Germline-derived CDR1 and CDR2 are SQVTM and ANQGSEA. CDR3 length equals 12 residues. Trimming at V came to 7 bases and at J to 7 bases, leaving 4 bases not matched to a gene. CDR3 DNA: TGCAGCGCCCGACTAGCGGGGCATACGCAGTATTTT. The encoded protein is CSARLAGHTQYF.

The J gene is TRBJ2-1, the V gene TRBV12-5; a possible D gene is TRBD2 (6 bases). Trimming took 0 bases from V and 0 from J, leaving 15 bases between them. The CDR3 totals 18 residues. Germline V gene lookup returns CDR1 LGHNT and CDR2 FRNRAP. The CDR3 protein is CASGLVGLAGLSYNEQFF. CDR3 bases: TGTGCTAGTGGTTTGGTAGGCCTGGCGGGACTCTCCTACAATGAGCAGTTCTTC.

This clone has at least ten counts. Different DNA sequences within this sample yield the same CDR3. The chain recombines TRBV12-3 or TRBV12-4 with TRBJ2-1; D is perhaps TRBD1 (5 bases). This CDR3 has 12 residues. Trimming pared 6 bases from V and 7 bases from J, leaving 10 bases between. CDR3 in DNA: TGTGCCAGCAGAACAGGTGTGAATGAGCAGTTCTTC. Encoded protein: CASRTGVNEQFF.

The V call is TRBV27, the J call TRBJ2-1; the D gene is possibly TRBD2 (5 bases). V shed 0 bases and J shed 0 bases, with 15 bases lying between them. The CDR3 extends over 18 amino acids. Per germline, CDR1 MNHEY and CDR2 SMNVEV (reference sequence). The DNA for the CDR3 is TGTGCCAGCAGTTTATCGCCCAGCGGACCGAGCTCCTACAATGAGCAGTTCTTC. This encodes CASSLSPSGPSSYNEQFF.

The CDR3 sequence is CASSSSGLAGVDTQYF. The CDR3 DNA follows: TGTGCCAGCAGCTCTTCCGGACTAGCGGGAGTGGATACGCAGTATTTT. The chain joins TRBV12-1 to TRBJ2-3; TRBD2 is taken as the D call from the table, unchecked against the DNA. TRBV12-1 is shown as a pseudogene. The CDR3 covers 16 residues.